The rows below give T cell receptor beta chains drawn from one sample of a study of T cells after yellow fever vaccination. TCRdb reprocessed the 5' RACE reads with MiXCR, giving one entry per CDR3 protein. The data contain about 130,000 distinct CDR3 sequences, 7.4% of them singletons. The source was CD4+ T cells sorted from PBMCs, collected about 10 days after the first yellow fever vaccination. These receptor sequences come from a man between 18 and 29 years old who received the YFV17D yellow fever vaccine. The CDR3 runs from the conserved cysteine through the conserved F or W. The order of the fields is D gene, J gene, clone size, V gene, CDR3 DNA, CDR3 protein. A D gene is named only where the DNA matches it firmly. Clone size, where shown, is once, few, many, or a class for clones that have expanded.

- TRBJ2-1 - TRBV7-2 TGTGCCAGCAGCCCCACACTCTCACATAGCCGGCATGAGCAGTTCTTC CASSPTLSHSRHEQFF
- TRBJ2-2 many TRBV5-1 TGCGCCAGCAGCTTGGCCGAAGACACCGGGGAGCTGTTTTTT CASSLAEDTGELFF
- TRBJ2-5 - TRBV7-2 TGTGCCAGCAGCCGAGCTGTCGGCAAGGAGACCCAGTACTTC CASSRAVGKETQYF
- TRBJ2-1 many TRBV10-3 TGTGCCTCCTGGGACTGGCGGGATGGTAGTGAGCAGTTCTTC CASWDWRDGSEQFF
- TRBJ2-2 many TRBV12-3/TRBV12-4 TGTGCCAGCAGACCGGTGGGGGCCGGGGAGCTGTTTTTT CASRPVGAGELFF
TRBD1 TRBJ1-1 few TRBV10-3 TGTGCCATATCGGACAGGGAAAACACTGAAGCTTTCTTT CAISDRENTEAFF
- TRBJ2-1 many TRBV7-3 TGTGCCAGCAGCTTAAACTACAATGAGCAGTTCTTC CASSLNYNEQFF
- TRBJ2-5 many TRBV7-8 TGTGCCAGCAGCCGGGGACGGGTACAAGAGACCCAGTACTTC CASSRGRVQETQYF
- TRBJ1-2 few TRBV10-3 TGTGCCATCAGTGAGGGGCGGGGGACTACTAACTATGGCTACACCTTC CAISEGRGTTNYGYTF
TRBD1 TRBJ1-5 many TRBV7-2 TGTGCCAGCAGCCGAGGGGGACAGCGCAATCAGCCCCAGCATTTT CASSRGGQRNQPQHF
- TRBJ2-2 many TRBV12-3/TRBV12-4 TGTGCCAGCAGTGTACAGGTTCCGAACACCGGGGAGCTGTTTTTT CASSVQVPNTGELFF
- TRBJ1-2 many TRBV7-2 TGTGCCAGCAGCTTGGGACCGAGGACTGGCTACACCTTC CASSLGPRTGYTF
- TRBJ1-6 many TRBV6-1 TGTGCCAGCAGGACGACAGACGGTTCCTATAATTCACCCCTCCACTTT CASRTTDGSYNSPLHF
TRBD1 TRBJ2-2 many TRBV14 TGTGCCAGCAGCAGATCAGACAGGGGCTCGAACACCGGGGAGCTGTTTTTT CASSRSDRGSNTGELFF
- TRBJ1-5 - TRBV5-6 TGTGCCAGCAGCTCCCGGGATCGGGATCAGCCCCAGCATTTT CASSSRDRDQPQHF
- TRBJ1-1 many TRBV20-1 TGCAGTGCTAACCCCCAGCCTGAAGCTTTCTTT CSANPQPEAFF
TRBD1 TRBJ2-5 many TRBV20-1 TGCAGTGCTAGAAGGGGGACAGGAGGACAGACCCAGTACTTC CSARRGTGGQTQYF
- TRBJ1-1 many TRBV4-2 TGTGCCAGCAGCCAAGAAGCAGCTAAGAACACTGAAGCTTTCTTT CASSQEAAKNTEAFF
TRBD1 TRBJ1-5 many TRBV28 TGTGCCAGCCGACAGGGGATTGGGAGCAATCAGCCCCAGCATTTT CASRQGIGSNQPQHF
TRBD1 TRBJ2-1 - TRBV18 TGTGCCAGCTCAATCCAGGACAGGGCCAAAGGCAATGAGCAGTTCTTC CASSIQDRAKGNEQFF
- TRBJ2-3 - TRBV12-3/TRBV12-4 TGTGCCAGCAGCTGTGGGGGTAGCACAGATACGCAGTATTTT CASSCGGSTDTQYF
- TRBJ2-7 many TRBV7-2 TGTGCCAGCAGCTTAGGTGGGGCTAGTGAAGAGCAGTACTTC CASSLGGASEEQYF
- TRBJ1-4 many TRBV18 TGTGCCAGCTCACCTGGGGAGACGCTTGAAAAACTGTTTTTT CASSPGETLEKLFF
TRBD1 TRBJ2-6 - TRBV4-1 TGCGCCAGCAGAACCGGGACAGGGCCGTCCCCTGGGGCCAACGTCCTGACTTTC CASRTGTGPSPGANVLTF
- TRBJ1-1 many TRBV19 TGTGCCAGTAGTGAGCGGCAGTACTTGAAAGCTTTCTTT CASSERQYLKAFF
TRBD1 TRBJ1-1 many TRBV5-1 TGCGCCAGCAACTACAGGGGAAACGGGATGAACACTGAAGCTTTCTTT CASNYRGNGMNTEAFF
- TRBJ1-1 many TRBV7-9 TGTGCCAGCAGCCGTAAACAGGGCCGAACTGAAGCTTTCTTT CASSRKQGRTEAFF
- TRBJ2-3 many TRBV7-2 TGTGCCAGCAGCTGGTTCACAGATACGCAGTATTTT CASSWFTDTQYF
TRBD2 TRBJ2-2 - TRBV5-6 TGTGCCAGCAGCTTGCTAGCGGGGGGTAACACCGGGGAGCCGTTTTTT CASSLLAGGNTGEPFF
- TRBJ1-4 many TRBV21-1 TGTGCCAGCAGCAAAGATTCCCGGGACATCAGATGGTTTTTT CASSKDSRDIRWFF
- TRBJ1-3 many TRBV5-1 TGCGCCAGCAGCTTGACAGCGGACTCTGGAAACACCATATATTTT CASSLTADSGNTIYF
TRBD2 TRBJ2-3 - TRBV2 TGTGCCAGCGGGCAGGAGCGGGAAAGCACAGATACGCAGTATTTT CASGQERESTDTQYF
- TRBJ1-1 many TRBV3-1 TGTGCCAGCAGCCAAAGCAGGGTGGTGAACACTGAAGCTTTCTTT CASSQSRVVNTEAFF
- TRBJ1-1 many TRBV20-1 TGCAGTGCTAGAGCGAGACAGGATTTAGTTGGAGCTTTCTTT CSARARQDLVGAFF
- TRBJ2-7 many TRBV12-3/TRBV12-4 TGTGCCAGCAGTTCACGATCGGGCCTCGCAGAGGGGTACTTC CASSSRSGLAEGYF
- TRBJ2-1 - TRBV12-3/TRBV12-4 TGTGCCAGCAGTTTCCCTGCTTCCTACAATGAGCAGTTCTTC CASSFPASYNEQFF
- TRBJ1-1 many TRBV4-3 TGCGCCAGCAGCCAACTACAGGAGAACACTGAAGCTTTCTTT CASSQLQENTEAFF
- TRBJ1-1 - TRBV5-1 TGCGCCAGCAGCTTGGCGCCCCCCGGGACCGTGAAGTCTGAAGCTTTCTTT CASSLAPPGTVKSEAFF
- TRBJ1-4 many TRBV4-3 TGCGCCAGCAGCCAAGATCCGCGGCCAACCGGCGGTGAAAAACTGTTTTTT CASSQDPRPTGGEKLFF
- TRBJ1-3 many TRBV12-3/TRBV12-4 TGTGCCAGCAGTTCCAGGACACAAGCGTCCTCTGGAAACACCATATATTTT CASSSRTQASSGNTIYF
- TRBJ1-2 many TRBV7-2 TGTGCCAGCAGCAAACAGGGCTATGGCTACACCTTC CASSKQGYGYTF
- TRBJ1-1 medium-sized TRBV7-6 TGTGCCAGCAGCGTACAAACAGGGACCGAAGCTTTCTTT CASSVQTGTEAFF
- TRBJ2-6 few TRBV5-1 TGCGCCAGCAGCTTGTGGGTTCTACAGATCGACTCTGGGGCCAACGTCCTGACTTTC CASSLWVLQIDSGANVLTF
- TRBJ2-7 many TRBV5-1 TGCGCCAGCAGTCGGACAGCGAGCTCCTACGAGCAGTACTTC CASSRTASSYEQYF
- TRBJ2-5 many TRBV20-1 TGCAGTGCTAGAGATGCACTAGGAGAAGAGACCCAGTACTTC CSARDALGEETQYF
TRBD1 TRBJ2-6 many TRBV5-1 TGCGCCAGCAGCTTAATGGGACAGCTATCTGGGGCCAACGTCCTGACTTTC CASSLMGQLSGANVLTF
- TRBJ1-3 many TRBV6-1 TGTGCCAGCAGTCGCCAGGAGGTCGCGTCCGGAAACACCATATATTTT CASSRQEVASGNTIYF
- TRBJ2-2 many TRBV18 TGTGCCAGCTCACCAGGGTTGACCGGGGAGCTGTTTTTT CASSPGLTGELFF
- TRBJ1-1 few TRBV20-1 TGCAGTGCTTCGCCTGGGGGCGGGGCTTGGACTGAAGCTTTCTTT CSASPGGGAWTEAFF
TRBD2 TRBJ2-2 many TRBV3-1 TGTGCCAGCAGCCAAACTAGCGGGGGGGCCACCGGGGAGCTGTTTTTT CASSQTSGGATGELFF
TRBD2 TRBJ2-1 many TRBV20-1 TGCAGTGCTAGGGGGGCGGGGGGTCCCTACAATGAGCAGTTCTTC CSARGAGGPYNEQFF
- TRBJ1-1 many TRBV7-2 TGTGCCAGCAGCTTCTTTGGTGAAGCTTTCTTT CASSFFGEAFF